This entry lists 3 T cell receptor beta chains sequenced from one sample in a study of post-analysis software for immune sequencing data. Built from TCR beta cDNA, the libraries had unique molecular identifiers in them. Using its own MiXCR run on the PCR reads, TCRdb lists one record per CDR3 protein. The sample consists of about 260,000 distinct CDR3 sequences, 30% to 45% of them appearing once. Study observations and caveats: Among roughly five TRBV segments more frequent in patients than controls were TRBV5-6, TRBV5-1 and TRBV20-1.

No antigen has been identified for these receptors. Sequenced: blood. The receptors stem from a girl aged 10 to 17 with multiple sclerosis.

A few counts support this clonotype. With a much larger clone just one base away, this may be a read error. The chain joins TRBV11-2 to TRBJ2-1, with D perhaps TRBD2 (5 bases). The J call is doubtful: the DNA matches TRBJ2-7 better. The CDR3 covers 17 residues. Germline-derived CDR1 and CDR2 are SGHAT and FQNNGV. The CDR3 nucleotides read TGTGCCAGCAGCTCGCCAATGGGTAGAGGGAACTACAATGAGCAGTACTTC. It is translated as CASSSPMGRGNYNEQYF.

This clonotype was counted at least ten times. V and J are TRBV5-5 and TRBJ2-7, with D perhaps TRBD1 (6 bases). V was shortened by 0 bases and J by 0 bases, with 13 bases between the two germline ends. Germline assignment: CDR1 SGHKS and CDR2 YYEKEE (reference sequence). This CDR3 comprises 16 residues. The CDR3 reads CASSLAPTGSSYEQYF. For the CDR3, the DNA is TGTGCCAGCAGCTTGGCCCCCACAGGGAGCTCCTACGAGCAGTACTTC.

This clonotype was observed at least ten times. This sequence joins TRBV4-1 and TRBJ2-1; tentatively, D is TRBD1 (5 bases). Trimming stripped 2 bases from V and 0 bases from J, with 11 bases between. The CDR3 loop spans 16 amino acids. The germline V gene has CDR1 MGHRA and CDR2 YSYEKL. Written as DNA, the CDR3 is TGCGCCAGCAGCCAACTGGACATCCTCTCCTACAATGAGCAGTTCTTC. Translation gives CASSQLDILSYNEQFF.